The TCR beta chain described here comes from a study of molecular identifiers for immune sequencing clone quantification. Naive CD8 T cells were sorted as CD8+CD4-CCR7+CD45RA+. TCRdb redid the calling of the PCR reads with MiXCR, one entry per CDR3 protein. The table records about 640,000 distinct CDR3 sequences, just under 20% of them present only once. This CDR3 contains 17 residues. This clonotype was seen more than once but under ten times. The origin of this receptor is a human donor in good health. Some libraries in this study had Jurkat cell RNA spiked in. The genes are TRBV21-1 and TRBJ2-7; the table's D call TRBD2 went unverified against the DNA. TRBV21-1 is termed a pseudogene. Input material: naive CD8+ T cells from blood, with Jurkat cell RNA spiked in. Noted subset: FACS-sorted CD8+CD4-CCR7+CD45RA+ naive T cells. CDR3 nucleotide sequence: TGTGTCAGCAGCGGAATGCCGGCCGGGACTAGCCACTACGAGCAGTACTTC. Amino acids: CVSSGMPAGTSHYEQYF.